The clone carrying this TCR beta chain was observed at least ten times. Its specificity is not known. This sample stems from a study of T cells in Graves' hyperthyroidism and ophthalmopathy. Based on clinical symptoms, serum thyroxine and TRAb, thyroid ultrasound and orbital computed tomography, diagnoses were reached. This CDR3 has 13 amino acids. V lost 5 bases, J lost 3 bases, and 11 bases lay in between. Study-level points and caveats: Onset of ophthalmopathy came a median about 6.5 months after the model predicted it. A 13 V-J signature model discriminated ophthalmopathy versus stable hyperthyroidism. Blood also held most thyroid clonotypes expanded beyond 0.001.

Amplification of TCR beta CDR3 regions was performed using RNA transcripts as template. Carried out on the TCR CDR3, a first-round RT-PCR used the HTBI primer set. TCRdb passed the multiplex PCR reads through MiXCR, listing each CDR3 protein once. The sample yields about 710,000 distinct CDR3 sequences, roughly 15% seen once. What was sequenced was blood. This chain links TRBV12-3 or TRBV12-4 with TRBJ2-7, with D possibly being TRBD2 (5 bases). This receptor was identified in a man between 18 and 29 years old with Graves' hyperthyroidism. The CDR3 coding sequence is TGTGCCAGCAGTAGGGAGTTGTACTACGAGCAGTACTTC. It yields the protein CASSRELYYEQYF.